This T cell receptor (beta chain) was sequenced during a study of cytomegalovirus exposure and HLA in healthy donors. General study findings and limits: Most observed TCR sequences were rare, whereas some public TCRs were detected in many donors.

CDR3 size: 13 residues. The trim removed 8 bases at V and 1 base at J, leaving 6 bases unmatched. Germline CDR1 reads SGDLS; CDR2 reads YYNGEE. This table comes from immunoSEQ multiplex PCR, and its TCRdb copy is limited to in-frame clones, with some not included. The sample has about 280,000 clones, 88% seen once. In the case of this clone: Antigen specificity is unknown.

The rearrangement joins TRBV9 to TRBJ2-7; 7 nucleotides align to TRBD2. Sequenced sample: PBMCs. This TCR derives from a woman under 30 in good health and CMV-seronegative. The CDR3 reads CASRDGRSYEQYF. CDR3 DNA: TGTGCCAGTCGGGACGGGAGGTCCTACGAGCAGTACTTC.